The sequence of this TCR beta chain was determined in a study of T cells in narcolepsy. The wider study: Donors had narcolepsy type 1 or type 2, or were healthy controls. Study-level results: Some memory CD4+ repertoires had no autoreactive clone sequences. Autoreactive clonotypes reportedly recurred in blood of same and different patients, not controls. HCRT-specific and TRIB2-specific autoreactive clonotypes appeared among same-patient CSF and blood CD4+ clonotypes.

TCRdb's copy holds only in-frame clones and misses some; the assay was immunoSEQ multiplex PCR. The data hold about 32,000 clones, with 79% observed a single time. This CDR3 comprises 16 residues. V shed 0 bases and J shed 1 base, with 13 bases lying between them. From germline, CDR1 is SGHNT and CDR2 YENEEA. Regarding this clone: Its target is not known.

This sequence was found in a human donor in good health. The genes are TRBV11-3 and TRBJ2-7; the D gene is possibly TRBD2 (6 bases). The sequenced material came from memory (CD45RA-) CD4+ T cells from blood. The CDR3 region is CASSLDRWEVSYEQYF. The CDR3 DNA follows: TGTGCCAGCAGCTTAGATCGGTGGGAGGTTTCCTACGAGCAGTACTTC. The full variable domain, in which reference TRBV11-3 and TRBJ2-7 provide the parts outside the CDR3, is EAGVVQSPRYKIIEKKQPVAFWCNPISGHNTLYWYLQNLGQGPELLIRYENEEAVDDSQLPKDRFSAERLKGVDSTLKIQPAELGDSAVYLCASSLDRWEVSYEQYFGPGTRLTVT.